The rows below give T cell receptor beta chains drawn from one sample of a study of radiotherapy plus CTLA-4 blockade in lung cancer. Sequenced by immunoSEQ multiplex PCR; TCRdb stores in-frame clones only, minus some. The table includes tens of thousands of clones, roughly 86% detected once. Sequenced here: peripheral blood, sampled from a patient treated with radiotherapy plus ipilimumab. The receptors were gathered from a human donor with non-small cell lung cancer who had stable disease on radiotherapy plus ipilimumab. Both conserved end residues are part of each CDR3. D genes are given only for firm matches.

cdr3_aa	d_call	j_call	v_call
CSAHIATNEKLFF	.	TRBJ1-4	TRBV29-1
CASSLYQSLLPYGYTF	.	TRBJ1-2	TRBV5-4
CASSLAGSGNTIYF	.	TRBJ1-3	TRBV5-1
CASSRSGANTDTQYF	TRBD2	TRBJ2-3	TRBV5-1
CASSGLQSAGELFF	.	TRBJ2-2	TRBV6-5
CASSRGTAGNTIYF	.	TRBJ1-3	TRBV7-3
CASSQSNGGDRGRSGNQPQHF	TRBD1	TRBJ1-5	TRBV23-1
CASSFGFTNEKLFF	.	TRBJ1-4	TRBV7-2
CASGRPSRETQYF	.	TRBJ2-5	TRBV6-1
CASSPWTVQETQYF	.	TRBJ2-5	TRBV7-9
CASSPYSASSGNTIYF	.	TRBJ1-3	TRBV7-6
CAWKDQGGTEAFF	.	TRBJ1-1	TRBV30
CASSMTGGTQPQHF	TRBD1	TRBJ1-5	TRBV7-9
CASSLMGSEKLFF	.	TRBJ1-4	TRBV5-4
CASSFREAGAGELFF	TRBD2	TRBJ2-2	TRBV5-6
CSEGQGTEAFF	TRBD1	TRBJ1-1	TRBV29-1
CASSYEGVSRETQYF	.	TRBJ2-5	TRBV6-6
CAVQTGRGGYTF	TRBD1	TRBJ1-2	TRBV10-3
CASSDLTDTQYF	.	TRBJ2-3	TRBV25-1
CASSTRRKETQYF	.	TRBJ2-5	TRBV7-2
CASSLEGRTGELFF	.	TRBJ2-2	TRBV7-3
CASSGQNYGYTF	.	TRBJ1-2	TRBV2
CASSETGGYGYTF	TRBD1	TRBJ1-2	TRBV6-5
CASSQTGGYGYTF	TRBD1	TRBJ1-2	TRBV28
CASSIGTGGYTF	.	TRBJ1-2	TRBV19
CASSYPGGGNEQFF	TRBD2	TRBJ2-1	TRBV6-6
CATTGWLAGSQETQYF	TRBD2	TRBJ2-5	TRBV6-9
CASSLGDRDGQYF	TRBD1	TRBJ2-7	TRBV27
CASSLVERGPGELFF	.	TRBJ2-2	TRBV5-1
CASSFPGTGEEDSSYNEQFF	.	TRBJ2-1	TRBV21-1
CASRPTGGWNEQYF	TRBD1	TRBJ2-7	TRBV28
CASRRDSNEQYF	TRBD1	TRBJ2-7	TRBV5-1
CASSLGRGFGTEAFF	.	TRBJ1-1	TRBV7-6
CASSVRDTRNNEQFF	.	TRBJ2-1	TRBV11-2
CSVAPLNTGELFF	.	TRBJ2-2	TRBV29-1
CASSLDRGQRKTQYF	TRBD1	TRBJ2-5	TRBV7-2
CASSTLGGGYYGYTF	TRBD1	TRBJ1-2	TRBV6-1
CASSKDGGEGWDSNQPQHF	.	TRBJ1-5	TRBV21-1
CASSFSSGGNYGYTF	.	TRBJ1-2	TRBV5-1
CASSPSSGLGNTIYF	.	TRBJ1-3	TRBV5-8
CASSNGQFSTDTQYF	.	TRBJ2-3	TRBV11-2
CASSFNRAHGYTF	.	TRBJ1-2	TRBV28
CASSQGDRFQPQHF	.	TRBJ1-5	TRBV4-1
CASNDGLDLLAGTEAFF	.	TRBJ1-1	TRBV9
CASSFSGGAEETQYF	TRBD2	TRBJ2-5	TRBV2
CASSPTVSRETQYF	.	TRBJ2-5	TRBV18
CASREGYQPQHF	.	TRBJ1-5	TRBV6-1
CSVDLQGDEQYF	TRBD1	TRBJ2-7	TRBV29-1
CASKLAGGDTQYF	TRBD2	TRBJ2-3	TRBV28
CASSSNLGTYEQYF	.	TRBJ2-7	TRBV2
CASSYAMSRRRGADQPQHF	.	TRBJ1-5	TRBV28
CASSRDREKLFF	TRBD1	TRBJ1-4	TRBV19
CASSQATTSGSINEQFF	TRBD2	TRBJ2-1	TRBV4-1
CASSLGQGANQPQHF	TRBD1	TRBJ1-5	TRBV7-9